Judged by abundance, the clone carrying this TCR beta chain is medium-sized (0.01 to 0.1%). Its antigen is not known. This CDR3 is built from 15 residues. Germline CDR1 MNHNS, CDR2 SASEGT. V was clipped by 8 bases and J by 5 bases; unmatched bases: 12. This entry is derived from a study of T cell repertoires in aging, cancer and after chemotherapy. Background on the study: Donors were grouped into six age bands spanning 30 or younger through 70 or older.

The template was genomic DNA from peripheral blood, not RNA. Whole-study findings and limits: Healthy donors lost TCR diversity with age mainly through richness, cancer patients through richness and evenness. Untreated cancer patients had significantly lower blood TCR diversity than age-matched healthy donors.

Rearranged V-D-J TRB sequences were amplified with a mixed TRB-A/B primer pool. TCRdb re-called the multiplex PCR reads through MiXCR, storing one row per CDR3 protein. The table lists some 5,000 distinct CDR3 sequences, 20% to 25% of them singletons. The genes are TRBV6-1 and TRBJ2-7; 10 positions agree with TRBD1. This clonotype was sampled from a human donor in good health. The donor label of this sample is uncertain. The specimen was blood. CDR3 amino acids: CASGKLRDRGHEQYF. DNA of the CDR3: TGTGCCAGCGGGAAGTTGCGGGACAGGGGCCACGAGCAGTACTTC.